This TCR beta chain came from a study of T cell responses to AZD1222 COVID-19 vaccine. The germline V gene has CDR1 KGHDR and CDR2 SFDVKD. There are 13 residues in the CDR3. J was trimmed by 8 bases and V by 3 bases; bases with no gene match: 3. Produced via immunoSEQ multiplex PCR; TCRdb's table is partial and in-frame only. The table includes roughly 140,000 clones, 92% detected once. Study-wide points: Clonal diversity may have been underestimated in mostly white British donors. The breadth and depth of Spike-specific TCRs increased once two AZD1222 doses had been given. Across the whole spike, CD4 TCRs peaked at regions 160-218 and 743-854.

On this clone itself: Its antigen is still unknown.

This receptor was identified in an adult who received the AZD1222 COVID-19 vaccine. Sequencing used peripheral blood, obtained 28 days after the second AZD1222 dose. The chain couples TRBV24-1 to TRBJ1-2; 9 bases align to TRBD1. CDR3 sequence reads: CATSDLGTGGYTF. The CDR3 DNA reads as TGTGCCACCAGTGATCTTGGGACAGGGGGCTACACCTTC.